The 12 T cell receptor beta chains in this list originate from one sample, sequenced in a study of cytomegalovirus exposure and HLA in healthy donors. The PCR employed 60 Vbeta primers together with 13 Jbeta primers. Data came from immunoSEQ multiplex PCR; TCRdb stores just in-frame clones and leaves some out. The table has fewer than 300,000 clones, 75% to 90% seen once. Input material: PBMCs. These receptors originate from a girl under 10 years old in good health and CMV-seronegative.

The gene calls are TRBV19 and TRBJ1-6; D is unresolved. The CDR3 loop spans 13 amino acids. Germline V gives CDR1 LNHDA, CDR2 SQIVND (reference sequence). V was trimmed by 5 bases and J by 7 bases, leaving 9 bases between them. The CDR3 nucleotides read TGTGCCAGTAGTGAGACCAGGAATTCACCCCTCCACTTT. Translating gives CASSETRNSPLHF. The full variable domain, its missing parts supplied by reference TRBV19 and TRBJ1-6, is DGGITQSPKYLFRKEGQNVTLSCEQNLNHDAMYWYRQDPGQGLRLIYYSQIVNDFQKGDIAEGYSVSREKKESFPLTVTSAQKNPTAFYLCASSETRNSPLHFGNGTRLTVT.

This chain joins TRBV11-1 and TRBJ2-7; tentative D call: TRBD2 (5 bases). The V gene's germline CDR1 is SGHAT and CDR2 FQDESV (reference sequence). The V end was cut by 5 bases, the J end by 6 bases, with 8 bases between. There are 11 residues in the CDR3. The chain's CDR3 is CASSRAGEQYF. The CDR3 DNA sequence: TGTGCCAGCAGCAGGGCGGGCGAGCAGTACTTC.

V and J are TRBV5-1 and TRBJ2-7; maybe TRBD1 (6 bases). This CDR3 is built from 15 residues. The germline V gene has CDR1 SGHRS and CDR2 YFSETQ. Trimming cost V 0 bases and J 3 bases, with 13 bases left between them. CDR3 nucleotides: TGCGCCAGCAGCTTGGCCCCGGACAGCTTCTACGAGCAGTACTTC. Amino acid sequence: CASSLAPDSFYEQYF.

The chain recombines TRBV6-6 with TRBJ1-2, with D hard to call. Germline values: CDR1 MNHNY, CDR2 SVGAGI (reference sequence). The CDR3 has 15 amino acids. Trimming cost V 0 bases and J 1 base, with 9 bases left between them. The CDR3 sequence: CASSYSSTLNYGYTF. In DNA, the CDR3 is TGTGCCAGCAGTTACTCGTCTACTCTTAACTATGGCTACACCTTC.

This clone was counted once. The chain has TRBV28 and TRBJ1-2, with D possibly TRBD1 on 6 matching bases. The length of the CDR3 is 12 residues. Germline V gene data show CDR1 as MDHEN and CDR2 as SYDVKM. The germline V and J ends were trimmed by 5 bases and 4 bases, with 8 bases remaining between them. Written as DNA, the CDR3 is TGTGCCAGCAGTCAGGGGCCCTATGGCTACACCTTC. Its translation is CASSQGPYGYTF.

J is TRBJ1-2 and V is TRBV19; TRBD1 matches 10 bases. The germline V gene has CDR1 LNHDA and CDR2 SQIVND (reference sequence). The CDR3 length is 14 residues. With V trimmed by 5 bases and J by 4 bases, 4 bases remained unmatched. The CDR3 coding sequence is TGTGCCAGTAGTCCCCGACAGGGGGCCTATGGCTACACCTTC. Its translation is CASSPRQGAYGYTF.

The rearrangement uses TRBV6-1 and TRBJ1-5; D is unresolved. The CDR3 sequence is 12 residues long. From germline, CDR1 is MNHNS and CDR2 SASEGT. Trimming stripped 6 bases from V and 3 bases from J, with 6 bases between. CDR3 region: CASREDNQPQHF. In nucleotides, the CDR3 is TGTGCCAGCAGGGAGGACAATCAGCCCCAGCATTTT.

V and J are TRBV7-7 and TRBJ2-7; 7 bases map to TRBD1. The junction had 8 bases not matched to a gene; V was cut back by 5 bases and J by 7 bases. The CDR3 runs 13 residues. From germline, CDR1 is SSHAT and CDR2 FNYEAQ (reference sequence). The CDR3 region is CASSPVAQGEQYF. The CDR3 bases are TGTGCCAGCAGCCCCGTGGCACAGGGGGAGCAGTACTTC.

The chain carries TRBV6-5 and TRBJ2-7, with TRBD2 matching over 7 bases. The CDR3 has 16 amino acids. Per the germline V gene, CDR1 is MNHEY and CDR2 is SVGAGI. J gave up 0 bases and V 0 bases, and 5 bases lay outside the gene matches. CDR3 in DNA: TGTGCCAGCAGTTACTCTGAAGCGGGGAGCTCCTACGAGCAGTACTTC. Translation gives CASSYSEAGSSYEQYF.

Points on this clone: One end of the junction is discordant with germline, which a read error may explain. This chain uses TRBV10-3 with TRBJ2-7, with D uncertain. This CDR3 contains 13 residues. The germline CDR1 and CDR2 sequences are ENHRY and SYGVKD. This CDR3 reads CASSYSRGYEQYF. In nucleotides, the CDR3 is TGTGCCAGCAGTTACTCCCGAGGCTACGAGCAGTACTTC.

CDR3 DNA sequence: TGCAGCGTTGACTTTCAGGGTAGTGGAAACACCATATATTTT. As protein: CSVDFQGSGNTIYF. The chain is built from TRBV29-1 and TRBJ1-3, with a tentative D call TRBD1 (5 bases). The length of the CDR3 is 14 residues. Trimming cost V 3 bases and J 3 bases, with 12 bases left between them. Germline CDR1 SQVTM, CDR2 ANQGSEA.

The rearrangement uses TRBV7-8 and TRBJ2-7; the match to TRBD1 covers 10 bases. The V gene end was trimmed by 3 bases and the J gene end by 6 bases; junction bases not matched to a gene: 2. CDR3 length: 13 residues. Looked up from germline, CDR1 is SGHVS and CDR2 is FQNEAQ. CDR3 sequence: CASSFRDRGEQYF. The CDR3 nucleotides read TGTGCCAGCAGCTTCCGGGACAGGGGCGAGCAGTACTTC.